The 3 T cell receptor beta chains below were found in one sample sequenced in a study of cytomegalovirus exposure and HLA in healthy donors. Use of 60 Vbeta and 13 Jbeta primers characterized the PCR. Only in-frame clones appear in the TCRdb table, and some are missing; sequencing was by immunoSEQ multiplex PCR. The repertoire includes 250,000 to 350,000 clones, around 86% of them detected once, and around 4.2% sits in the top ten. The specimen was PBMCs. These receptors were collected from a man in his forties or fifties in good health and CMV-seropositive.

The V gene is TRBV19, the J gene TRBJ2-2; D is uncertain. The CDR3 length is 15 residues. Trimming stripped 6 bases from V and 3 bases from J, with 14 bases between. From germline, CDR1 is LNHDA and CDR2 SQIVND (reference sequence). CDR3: CASRTGLAYTGELFF. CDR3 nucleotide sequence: TGTGCCAGTAGGACCGGGTTAGCTTACACCGGGGAGCTGTTTTTT.

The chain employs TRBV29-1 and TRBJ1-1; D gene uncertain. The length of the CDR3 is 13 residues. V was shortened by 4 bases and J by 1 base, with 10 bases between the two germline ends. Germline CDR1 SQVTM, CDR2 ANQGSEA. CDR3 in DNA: TGCAGCGTTGGTCCCGGAGCGAACACTGAAGCTTTCTTT. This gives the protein CSVGPGANTEAFF.

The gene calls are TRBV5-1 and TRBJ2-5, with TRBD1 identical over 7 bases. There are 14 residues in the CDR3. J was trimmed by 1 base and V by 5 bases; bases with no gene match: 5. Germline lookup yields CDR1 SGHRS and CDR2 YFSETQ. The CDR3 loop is CASRQGQLQETQYF. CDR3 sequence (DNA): TGCGCCAGCAGACAGGGGCAGCTCCAAGAGACCCAGTACTTC.